This TCR beta chain was recorded in a study of identical twins. One entry per CDR3 protein results from TCRdb running MiXCR on the 5' RACE reads. The sample lists about 810,000 distinct CDR3 sequences, around an eighth occurring once. V was cut by 1 base and J by 0 bases, with 13 bases left in between. Germline loops: CDR1 SGHVS, CDR2 FNYEAQ. The CDR3 extends over 17 amino acids. These data were also reused for a study on yellow fever vaccine responses in identical twins.

This TCR was recovered from a woman under 30 in good health. This chain uses TRBV7-6 with TRBJ1-3; D gene uncertain. Sample: PBMCs. This chain's CDR3 is CASSLGVRTSSGNTIYF. In nucleotides, the CDR3 is TGTGCCAGCAGCTTAGGAGTCAGGACGAGCTCTGGAAACACCATATATTTT.